This section outlines one T cell receptor (beta chain) sequence together with its context. These data belong to a study of blood T cell repertoires in COVID-19. At the level of the study: The United States, Italy and Spain provided the acute and convalescent COVID-19 samples. PBMCs, B-cell-depleted T cells, or T cells provided the cDNA or gDNA that made up the material.

The CDR3 is 15 residues long. Trimming cost V 0 bases and J 0 bases; bases outside gene matches: 1. Germline V gene sequence: CDR1 KGHSH, CDR2 LQKENI. Authors' analysis steps: Scientists estimated how many nucleated cells there were by amplifying reference gene primers. Sequencing was performed with immunoSEQ multiplex PCR; in TCRdb, only in-frame clones are kept and a portion is missing. V and J calls and clone size follow that table, whereas D and trimming were derived from the DNA. The sample lists under 80,000 clones; 86% were seen once. The clonotype originates from a human donor in a cohort sampled during active COVID-19. V gene TRBV18 combines with J gene TRBJ1-1; 7 bases line up with TRBD1. The sequencing sample was made of peripheral blood. The CDR3 DNA reads as TGTGCCAGCTCACCACCGGGACAGCTGAACACTGAAGCTTTCTTT. This encodes CASSPPGQLNTEAFF.